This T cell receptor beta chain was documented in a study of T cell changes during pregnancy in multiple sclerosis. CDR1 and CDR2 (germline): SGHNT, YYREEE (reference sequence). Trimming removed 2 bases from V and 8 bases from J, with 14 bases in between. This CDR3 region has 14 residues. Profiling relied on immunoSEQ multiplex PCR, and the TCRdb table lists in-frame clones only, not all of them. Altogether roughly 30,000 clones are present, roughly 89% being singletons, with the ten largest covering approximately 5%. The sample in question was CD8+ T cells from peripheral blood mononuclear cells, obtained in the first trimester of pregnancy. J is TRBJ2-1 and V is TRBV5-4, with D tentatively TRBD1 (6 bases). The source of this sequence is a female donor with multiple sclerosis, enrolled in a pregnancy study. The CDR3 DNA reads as TGTGCCAGCAGCTTACTGGTCAGGGGTGATGAGCAGTTCTTC. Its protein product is CASSLLVRGDEQFF.